The clone carrying this T cell receptor (beta chain) turned up a few times. TCRdb called the PCR reads again in MiXCR, with one record for every CDR3 protein. The sample lists about 330,000 distinct CDR3 sequences, roughly 24% occurring once. This sample stems from a study of molecular identifiers for immune sequencing clone quantification. Sorted cells numbering 20,000 to 1,000,000, with 10%, 30% or 50% RNA, yielded the naive CD8 libraries. Sorted naive CD8 T cells were those defined as CD8+CD4-CCR7+CD45RA+. The CDR3 has 14 amino acids. With V trimmed by 2 bases and J by 8 bases, 8 bases remained unmatched. Germline V CDR1 and CDR2: GTSNPN, SVGIG (reference sequence).

The clonotype was recovered from a human donor in good health. Some libraries in this study had Jurkat cell RNA spiked in. The chain combines TRBV30 with TRBJ2-4; 8 bases fit TRBD1. Sequenced: naive CD8+ T cells from blood, with Jurkat cell RNA spiked in. Sample subset: FACS-sorted CD8+CD4-CCR7+CD45RA+ naive T cells. The CDR3 here is CAWSPGTGLDIQYF. Here the CDR3 DNA reads TGTGCCTGGAGTCCCGGGACAGGTCTTGACATTCAGTACTTC.